This is a list of T cell receptor beta chains from one sample in a study of tumor and adjacent non-tumor tissue in lung cancer. MiXCR was run by TCRdb on the multiplex PCR reads, yielding one entry per CDR3 protein. The sample includes around 75,000 distinct CDR3 sequences, roughly 75% of them seen just once. The sequenced sample consisted of distant non-tumor lung tissue. The receptors here all came from a woman aged 50 to 60 with non-small cell lung cancer. CDR3s include the opening cysteine and the closing phenylalanine or tryptophan. The D gene is left open where the match is weak. The size field is filled for only some rows; it gives once, few, many or a size class.

abundance	v_gene	d_gene	j_gene	len	CDR3nt	CDR3aa
-	TRBV6-1	TRBD1	TRBJ2-2	15	TGTGCCAGGAGTACCTCCGGGACAGGGTTGGGGGAGCTGTTTTTT	CARSTSGTGLGELFF
many	TRBV6-1	-	TRBJ1-1	14	TGTGCCAGCAGCGACCCGATGGGGGACGGGAGGGCTTTCTTT	CASSDPMGDGRAFF
many	TRBV20-1	-	TRBJ2-1	15	TGCAGTGTTGCTCCCAACTTAGACTCCAGGAATGAGCAGTTCTTC	CSVAPNLDSRNEQFF
-	TRBV20-1	-	TRBJ2-5	14	TGCAGTGGACTGGGAGTAGCGCACCAAGAGACCCAGTATTTC	CSGLGVAHQETQYF
-	TRBV11-3	-	TRBJ2-3	13	TGTACCAGCAGCACCAGGGGTACGGAAACGCAGTATTTT	CTSSTRGTETQYF
many	TRBV5-4	-	TRBJ1-6	15	TGTGCCAGCAGTGATTCGTTCGGATCGGTTTCACCCCTCCACTTT	CASSDSFGSVSPLHF
many	TRBV5-4	TRBD1	TRBJ2-7	14	TGTGCCAGCAGCCTAGACAGGGGAGGATACGAGCAGTACTTC	CASSLDRGGYEQYF
-	TRBV29-1	-	TRBJ1-3	13	TGCAGCGTTTGGACAGACTCTGAAAACACCATATATTTT	CSVWTDSENTIYF
-	TRBV20-1	TRBD1	TRBJ1-5	14	TGCAGTGCTGGAGGGACAGCTAGTAATCAGCCCCAGCATTTT	CSAGGTASNQPQHF
-	TRBV11-2	-	TRBJ1-1	16	TGTGCCAGCAGTTTACGAGTCGGCCGTGGAGACACTGAAGCTTGCTTT	CASSLRVGRGDTEACF
many	TRBV4-2	TRBD2	TRBJ2-1	15	TGTGCCAGCAGCGATGATGGGACTAGCGGGGATGAGCAGTTCTTC	CASSDDGTSGDEQFF
-	TRBV20-1	TRBD1	TRBJ2-1	12	TGCAATGTTCCGACCCAGACAGGGGGGCAGTTCTTC	CNVPTQTGGQFF
-	TRBV15	TRBD1	TRBJ2-7	15	TGTGCCACCAGCATACTCCCGACAGGGACCTACGAGCAGTACTTC	CATSILPTGTYEQYF
many	TRBV29-1	-	TRBJ2-1	11	TGCAGCGTTGGAGGGGTAGATGAGCAGTTCTTC	CSVGGVDEQFF
once	TRBV5-1	TRBD2	TRBJ2-5	15	TGCGCCAGCAGCCTAGGGAATAGCGGGGGGGAGACCCAGTACTTC	CASSLGNSGGETQYF
once	TRBV4-2	-	TRBJ1-4	14	TGTGCTAGCGGCCGGACTGCAACTAATGAAAAACTGTTTTTT	CASGRTATNEKLFF
once	TRBV6-6	TRBD2	TRBJ2-1	16	TGTGCCAGCAGCTTAGGAATAGTAGCGGGAGAGAGTGAGCAGTTCTTC	CASSLGIVAGESEQFF
many	TRBV4-1	TRBD2	TRBJ2-1	16	TGCGCCAGCAGCCGCAGACTAGCGGAGACCTACAATGAGCAGTTCTTC	CASSRRLAETYNEQFF
-	TRBV11-2	-	TRBJ2-2	17	TGTCCCAGCAGCTTAGAGATGGGGAGTTTTTACACCGGGGAGCTATTTTTT	CPSSLEMGSFYTGELFF
-	TRBV7-8	TRBD1	TRBJ1-4	15	TGTGCCAGCAGCCCCGCCGGGACAGGGTCATCAAAACTGTTTTTT	CASSPAGTGSSKLFF
-	TRBV11-2	-	TRBJ1-1	14	TGTCCCAGCAGCTTCGCGGGAAGGAACACAGAAGCTTTCTTT	CPSSFAGRNTEAFF
-	TRBV7-6	-	TRBJ2-5	12	TGTGCCAGCAGCCCCTCAGGGGAGACCCAGTACTTC	CASSPSGETQYF
many	TRBV6-1	TRBD1	TRBJ2-7	11	TGTGCCAGTCCGACAGGGAACGAGCAGTACTTC	CASPTGNEQYF
-	TRBV6-1	-	TRBJ1-5	14	TGTGCCAGCAGTGCGATAGGCTTTATTCATCCCCAGCATTTT	CASSAIGFIHPQHF
-	TRBV5-1	TRBD2	TRBJ2-5	16	TGCGCCAGCAGCTTGGGTGCGGGACTAGCGGGAGAGACCCAGTACTTC	CASSLGAGLAGETQYF
-	TRBV11-3	-	TRBJ2-1	13	TGTGCCAGCAGCTTAGAACTAGACAATGAGCAGTCCTTC	CASSLELDNEQSF
-	TRBV12-3/TRBV12-4	-	TRBJ1-1	14	TGTGCCATCAGTTTAGGGGGTGGGCCCACTGAAGCTTTCTTT	CAISLGGGPTEAFF
-	TRBV12-3/TRBV12-4	-	TRBJ2-2	13	TGTATCAGCACGGGGGAACACACCGGGGAGCTGTTTTTT	CISTGEHTGELFF
-	TRBV11-2	-	TRBJ2-7	12	TGTGCCAGCGAGTGGGGAAACTACGAGCAGTACTTC	CASEWGNYEQYF
-	TRBV29-1	-	TRBJ2-3	13	TGCAGCGGTCGCTGGCCAACCACAGATACGCAGTATTTT	CSGRWPTTDTQYF
once	TRBV20-1	-	TRBJ2-2	14	TGCAGTGCTAGAGGCTCAGGAAACACCGGGGAGCTGCTTTTT	CSARGSGNTGELLF
-	TRBV11-2	-	TRBJ1-6	18	TGTGCCAGCAGCATAGATCTCACAGGGTCGCCCTATAATTCACCCCTCCACTTT	CASSIDLTGSPYNSPLHF
-	TRBV11-2	-	TRBJ2-7	14	TGTACCAGCAGCTTAAACAGGGATGGTATCGAGCAGTATTTC	CTSSLNRDGIEQYF
-	TRBV6-1	-	TRBJ1-5	14	TGTGCCAGTAGTGCAAAGGAGGACAATCAGCCCCAGCATTTT	CASSAKEDNQPQHF
-	TRBV12-3/TRBV12-4	-	TRBJ2-3	13	TGTGCCGGCAGTTTACGGGAAAATCAGCCCCAGTATTTT	CAGSLRENQPQYF
-	TRBV11-2	-	TRBJ2-7	15	TGTGCCAGCAGCCCTCGACAGAGTTCACCCTACGAACAGTACTTC	CASSPRQSSPYEQYF
-	TRBV7-9	-	TRBJ2-1	12	TGTGCCAGCAGCTACTTGCGCGATGAGCAGTTCTTC	CASSYLRDEQFF
-	TRBV29-1	TRBD2	TRBJ2-1	16	TGCCGCGCCCCGACTAGCTGGAGGACCTACTACAATGAGCAGTTCTTC	CRAPTSWRTYYNEQFF
-	TRBV6-5	TRBD2	TRBJ2-3	14	TGTGCCACATCCCGGGGGGGACCGAGGGGTACGCAGTATTTT	CATSRGGPRGTQYF
-	TRBV4-1	TRBD1	TRBJ1-2	16	TGCGCCAGCAGCCGAGATCTGTACAGGGGGAACTCTGGCCACACCTTC	CASSRDLYRGNSGHTF
few	TRBV5-1	TRBD2	TRBJ2-5	15	TGCGCCAGCAGCCCGCCCGTAGCGGGAGAGGAGACCCAGTACTTC	CASSPPVAGEETQYF
few	TRBV11-2	-	TRBJ2-1	14	TGTGCTAGCAGTTTCGTAGCCCAATACAATGAGCAGTTCTTC	CASSFVAQYNEQFF
once	TRBV29-1	TRBD2	TRBJ2-5	16	TGCAGCGTCGCGGACAATAGAGGGAGGGTTGTGGAGACCCAGTACTTC	CSVADNRGRVVETQYF
-	TRBV29-1	-	TRBJ2-3	14	TGCATCGTTATTAGCAGGAGCCGCACAGATACGCAGTATTTT	CIVISRSRTDTQYF
-	TRBV4-1	-	TRBJ2-1	15	TGCGCCAGCAACCTTACGCCTGGCGGGGTCGATGAGCAGTTCTTC	CASNLTPGGVDEQFF
-	TRBV28	-	TRBJ2-7	16	TGTGCCAGCAGTTCTAGGATACAAGGGGGAACCTACGAGCATTACTTC	CASSSRIQGGTYEHYF
many	TRBV14	TRBD1	TRBJ1-5	15	TGTGCCAGCAGCCAAGTAGGACAGGGCAATCAGCCCCAGCATTTT	CASSQVGQGNQPQHF
-	TRBV20-1	-	TRBJ2-3	14	TGCAGTGCTAGGAAATTAGCAGATGTGGATACGCAGTATTTT	CSARKLADVDTQYF
-	TRBV28	-	TRBJ1-5	16	TGTGCCAGCAGTCTTACCAACCGGGCTAGCCGTCAGCCCCAGCTTTTT	CASSLTNRASRQPQLF
-	TRBV11-2	TRBD2	TRBJ2-1	14	TGTGCCAGTAGCTTAGCGGGGGGGTTGGGTGGGCAGTTCTTC	CASSLAGGLGGQFF